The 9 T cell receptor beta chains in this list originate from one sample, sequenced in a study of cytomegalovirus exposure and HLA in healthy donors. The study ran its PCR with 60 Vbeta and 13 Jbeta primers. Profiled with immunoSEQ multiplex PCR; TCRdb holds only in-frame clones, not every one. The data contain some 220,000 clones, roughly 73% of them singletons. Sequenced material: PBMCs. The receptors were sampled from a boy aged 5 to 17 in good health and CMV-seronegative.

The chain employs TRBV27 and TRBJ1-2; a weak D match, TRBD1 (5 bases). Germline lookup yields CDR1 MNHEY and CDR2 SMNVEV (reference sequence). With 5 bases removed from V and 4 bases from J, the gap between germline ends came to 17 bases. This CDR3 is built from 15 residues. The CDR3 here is CASSLDSRVPYGYTF. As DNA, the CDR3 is TGTGCCAGCAGTCTCGACTCCAGGGTGCCCTATGGCTACACCTTC.

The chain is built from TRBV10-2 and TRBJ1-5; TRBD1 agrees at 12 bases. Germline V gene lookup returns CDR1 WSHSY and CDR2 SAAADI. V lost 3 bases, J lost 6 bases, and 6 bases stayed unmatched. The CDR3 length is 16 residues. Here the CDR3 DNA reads TGCGCCAGCAGTGACTCGGGACAGGGGGCGGGTCAGCCCCAGCATTTT. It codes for CASSDSGQGAGQPQHF.

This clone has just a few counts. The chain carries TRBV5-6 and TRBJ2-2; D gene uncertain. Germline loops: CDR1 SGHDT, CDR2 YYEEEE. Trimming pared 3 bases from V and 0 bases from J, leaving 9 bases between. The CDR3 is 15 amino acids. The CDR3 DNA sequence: TGTGCCAGCAGCTACTACTCCGCGAACACCGGGGAGCTGTTTTTT. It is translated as CASSYYSANTGELFF.

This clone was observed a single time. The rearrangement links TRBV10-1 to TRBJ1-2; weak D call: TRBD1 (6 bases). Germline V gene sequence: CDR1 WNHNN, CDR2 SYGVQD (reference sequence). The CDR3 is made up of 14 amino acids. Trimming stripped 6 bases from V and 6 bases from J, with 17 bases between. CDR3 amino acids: CASSETTGWDGYTF. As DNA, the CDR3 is TGCGCCAGCAGCGAGACCACAGGGTGGGATGGCTACACCTTC.

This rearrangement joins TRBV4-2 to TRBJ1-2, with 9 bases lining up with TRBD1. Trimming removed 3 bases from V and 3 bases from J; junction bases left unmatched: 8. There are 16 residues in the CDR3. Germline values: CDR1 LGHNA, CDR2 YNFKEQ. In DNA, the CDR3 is TGTGCCAGCAGCCAGGTGGACAGGGGACTTTACTATGGCTACACCTTC. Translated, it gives CASSQVDRGLYYGYTF.

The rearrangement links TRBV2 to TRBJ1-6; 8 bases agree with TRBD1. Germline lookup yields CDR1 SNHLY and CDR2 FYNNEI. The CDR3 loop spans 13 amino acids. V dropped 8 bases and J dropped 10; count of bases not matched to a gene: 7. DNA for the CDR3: TGTGCCAGCCTCGACAGGGGCGGATCACCCCTCCACTTT. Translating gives CASLDRGGSPLHF.

Written as DNA, the CDR3 is TGCAGCGTGGTGAACAGGGGGCTCCTATACGAGCAGTACTTC. Protein sequence: CSVVNRGLLYEQYF. The rearrangement links TRBV29-1 to TRBJ2-7; 9 nucleotides line up with TRBD1. Germline CDR1 and CDR2: SQVTM and ANQGSEA. V dropped 6 bases and J dropped 4; count of bases not matched to a gene: 10. The CDR3 has 14 amino acids.

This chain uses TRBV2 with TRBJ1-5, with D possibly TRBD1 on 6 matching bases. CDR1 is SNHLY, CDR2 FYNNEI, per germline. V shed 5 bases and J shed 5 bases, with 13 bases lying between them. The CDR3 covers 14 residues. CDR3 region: CASSSEAGDQPQHF. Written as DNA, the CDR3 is TGTGCCAGCAGTTCCGAGGCAGGGGATCAGCCCCAGCATTTT.

The CDR3, as DNA: TGTGCCAGCAGCTTGGAGCGGAGGCCCACAACTAATGAAAAACTGTTTTTT. Protein sequence: CASSLERRPTTNEKLFF. The J gene is TRBJ1-4, the V gene TRBV5-8; D is ambiguous. The length of the CDR3 is 17 residues. The V end lost 0 bases, the J end lost 0 bases, and 12 bases lay between the germline ends. Germline loops: CDR1 SGHTS, CDR2 YDEGEE.